The next 13 T cell receptor beta chains were all read from a single sample in a study of T cell responses to AZD1222 COVID-19 vaccine. The protocol was immunoSEQ multiplex PCR, while the TCRdb copy is restricted to in-frame clones and leaves out a portion. The repertoire has some 130,000 clones, 85% to 95% of them found once; the top ten carry approximately 6.8%. Specimen: peripheral blood, collected 28 days after the second AZD1222 dose. The receptors were sampled from an adult who received the AZD1222 COVID-19 vaccine.

V and J are TRBV7-8 and TRBJ1-2; 8 bases fit TRBD1. V shed 5 bases and J 8 bases; nucleotides not matched to a gene: 4. This CDR3 contains 12 residues. Germline lookup yields CDR1 SGHVS and CDR2 FQNEAQ. Written as DNA, the CDR3 is TGTGCCAGCAGCCTGACAGGGGTAGGCTACACCTTC. Its translation is CASSLTGVGYTF. Together with reference TRBV7-8 and TRBJ1-2, the CDR3 gives the full variable domain: GAGVSQSPRYKVAKRGQDVALRCDPISGHVSLFWYQQALGQGPEFLTYFQNEAQLDKSGLPSDRFFAERPEGSVSTLKIQRTQQEDSAVYLCASSLTGVGYTFGSGTRLTVV.

CDR3 in DNA: TGTGCCAGCAGCCCATATCGGGACAGGTACGAGCAGTACTTC. It translates to CASSPYRDRYEQYF. The chain recombines TRBV7-9 with TRBJ2-7, with TRBD1 matching over 8 bases. The junction had 7 bases not matched to a gene; V was cut back by 5 bases and J by 4 bases. This CDR3 has 14 residues. Germline assignment: CDR1 SEHNR and CDR2 FQNEAQ (reference sequence).

The chain combines TRBV5-1 with TRBJ2-1; 13 nucleotides align to TRBD2. CDR3 length equals 17 residues. Germline V lookup: CDR1 SGHRS, CDR2 YFSETQ. The V gene end was trimmed by 4 bases and the J gene end by 3 bases; junction bases not matched to a gene: 7. The CDR3 DNA reads as TGCGCCAGCAGCGCGAGGACTAGCGGGGGTTACTACAATGAGCAGTTCTTC. Its protein is CASSARTSGGYYNEQFF. The entire variable domain, with the rest obtained from reference TRBV5-1 and TRBJ2-1, is as follows: KAGVTQTPRYLIKTRGQQVTLSCSPISGHRSVSWYQQTPGQGLQFLFEYFSETQRNKGNFPGRFSGRQFSNSRSEMNVSTLELGDSALYLCASSARTSGGYYNEQFFGPGTRLTVL.

The chain couples TRBV6-5 to TRBJ2-5; maybe TRBD2 (5 bases). Germline CDR1 reads MNHEY; CDR2 reads SVGAGI. The CDR3 runs 13 residues. Trimming removed 7 bases from V and 4 bases from J, with 13 bases in between. CDR3 sequence reads: CASNPSWGETQYF. In nucleotides, the CDR3 is TGTGCCAGCAATCCTAGCTGGGGAGAGACCCAGTACTTC.

The rearrangement joins TRBV5-5 to TRBJ1-2, with D possibly matching TRBD1 (6 bases). V gave up 0 bases and J gave up 7 bases, with 10 bases separating them. Germline CDR1 is SGHKS and CDR2 is YYEKEE (reference sequence). There are 13 residues in the CDR3. The CDR3 bases are TGTGCCAGCAGCTTGGAGGGGGGATCTGGCTACACCTTC. Protein: CASSLEGGSGYTF.

This chain connects TRBV9 to TRBJ2-7; tentative D call: TRBD1 (5 bases). Trimming took off 0 bases at V and 8 bases at J, with 12 bases between the two ends. This CDR3 has 13 residues. Looked up from germline, CDR1 is SGDLS and CDR2 is YYNGEE. DNA for the CDR3: TGTGCCAGCAGCGTAGATTTTACAGGTCAGCAGTACTTC. Translating gives CASSVDFTGQQYF.

The CDR3 spells CASSLGEWQGMVYGYTF. The DNA for the CDR3 is TGCGCCAGCAGCTTGGGGGAATGGCAGGGTATGGTCTATGGCTACACCTTC. V gene TRBV5-1 combines with J gene TRBJ1-2; tentative D call: TRBD1 (5 bases). The CDR3 consists of 17 residues. V was cut by 0 bases and J by 4 bases, with 19 bases left in between. Germline loops: CDR1 SGHRS, CDR2 YFSETQ. The full variable domain, rest sourced from reference TRBV5-1 and TRBJ1-2, is KAGVTQTPRYLIKTRGQQVTLSCSPISGHRSVSWYQQTPGQGLQFLFEYFSETQRNKGNFPGRFSGRQFSNSRSEMNVSTLELGDSALYLCASSLGEWQGMVYGYTFGSGTRLTVV.

The chain employs TRBV15 and TRBJ2-2; D perhaps matches TRBD2 (5 bases). Germline loops: CDR1 LNHNV, CDR2 YYDKDF (reference sequence). This CDR3 comprises 15 residues. The ends were cut back, 0 bases at V and 5 bases at J, with 10 bases in the middle. The CDR3 nucleotides are TGTGCCACCAGCAGAGATTTTACGGGGACCGGGGAGCTGTTTTTT. It codes for CATSRDFTGTGELFF. The whole variable domain, remainder taken from reference TRBV15 and TRBJ2-2, is DAMVIQNPRYQVTQFGKPVTLSCSQTLNHNVMYWYQQKSSQAPKLLFHYYDKDFNNEADTPDNFQSRRPNTSFCFLDIRSPGLGDTAMYLCATSRDFTGTGELFFGEGSRLTVL.

This rearrangement joins TRBV30 to TRBJ1-1; 10 nucleotides match TRBD1. Trimming removed 4 bases from V and 9 bases from J; junction bases left unmatched: 8. Germline CDR1 is GTSNPN and CDR2 is SVGIG (reference sequence). The CDR3 extends over 13 amino acids. The DNA of the CDR3 is TGTGCCTGGACCGAGGGACAGGGGAGGAAAGCTTTCTTT. Protein sequence: CAWTEGQGRKAFF.

V is TRBV11-2 and J is TRBJ1-1; no firm D call. V was shortened by 1 base and J by 8 bases, with 8 bases between the two germline ends. The CDR3 is 12 amino acids. Germline CDR1 and CDR2: SGHAT and FQNNGV. The CDR3 nucleotides are TGTGCCAGCAGCTTAGTTGTCGGAGAAGCTTTCTTT. This codes for CASSLVVGEAFF. The full variable domain, completed using reference TRBV11-2 and TRBJ1-1, is EAGVAQSPRYKIIEKRQSVAFWCNPISGHATLYWYQQILGQGPKLLIQFQNNGVVDDSQLPKDRFSAERLKGVDSTLKIQPAKLEDSAVYLCASSLVVGEAFFGQGTRLTVV.

The chain carries TRBV12-3 or TRBV12-4 and TRBJ1-6, with D possibly TRBD1 on 5 matching bases. V dropped 6 bases and J dropped 14 bases, with 17 bases sitting between them. There are 13 residues in the CDR3. The CDR3 loop reads CASSQGRPSALHF. As DNA, the CDR3 is TGTGCCAGCAGCCAGGGCCGGCCGTCAGCCCTCCACTTT.

The J gene is TRBJ1-2, the V gene TRBV24-1; D gene uncertain. The CDR3 length is 14 residues. V was trimmed by 3 bases and J by 6 bases, leaving 13 bases between them. Germline-derived CDR1 and CDR2 are KGHDR and SFDVKD. The CDR3 sequence: CATSDITAKDGYTF. Here the CDR3 DNA reads TGTGCCACCAGTGATATTACCGCGAAGGATGGCTACACCTTC.

V is TRBV9 and J is TRBJ1-6, with D possibly matching TRBD1 (5 bases). The CDR3 is made up of 17 amino acids. Between the trimmed V and J ends, which lost 0 bases and 8 bases, there was a span of 18 bases. The V gene's germline CDR1 is SGDLS and CDR2 YYNGEE. CDR3 in DNA: TGTGCCAGCAGCGTAGCTGGTCAGGGAAGTACCTATTCACCCCTCCACTTT. Amino acid sequence: CASSVAGQGSTYSPLHF.